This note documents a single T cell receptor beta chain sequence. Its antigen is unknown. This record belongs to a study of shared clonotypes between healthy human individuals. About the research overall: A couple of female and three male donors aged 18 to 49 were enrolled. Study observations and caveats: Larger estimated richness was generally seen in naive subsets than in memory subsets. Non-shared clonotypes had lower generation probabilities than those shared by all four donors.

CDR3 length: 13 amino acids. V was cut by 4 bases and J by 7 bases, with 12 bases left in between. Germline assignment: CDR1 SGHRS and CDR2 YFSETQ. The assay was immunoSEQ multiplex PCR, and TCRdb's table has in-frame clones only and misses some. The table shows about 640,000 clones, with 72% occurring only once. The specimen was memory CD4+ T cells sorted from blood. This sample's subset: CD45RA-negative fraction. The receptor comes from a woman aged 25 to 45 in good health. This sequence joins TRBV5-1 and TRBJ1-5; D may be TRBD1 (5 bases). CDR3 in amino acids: CASSQSGMQPQHF. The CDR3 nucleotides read TGCGCCAGCAGCCAGTCAGGGATGCAGCCCCAGCATTTT.